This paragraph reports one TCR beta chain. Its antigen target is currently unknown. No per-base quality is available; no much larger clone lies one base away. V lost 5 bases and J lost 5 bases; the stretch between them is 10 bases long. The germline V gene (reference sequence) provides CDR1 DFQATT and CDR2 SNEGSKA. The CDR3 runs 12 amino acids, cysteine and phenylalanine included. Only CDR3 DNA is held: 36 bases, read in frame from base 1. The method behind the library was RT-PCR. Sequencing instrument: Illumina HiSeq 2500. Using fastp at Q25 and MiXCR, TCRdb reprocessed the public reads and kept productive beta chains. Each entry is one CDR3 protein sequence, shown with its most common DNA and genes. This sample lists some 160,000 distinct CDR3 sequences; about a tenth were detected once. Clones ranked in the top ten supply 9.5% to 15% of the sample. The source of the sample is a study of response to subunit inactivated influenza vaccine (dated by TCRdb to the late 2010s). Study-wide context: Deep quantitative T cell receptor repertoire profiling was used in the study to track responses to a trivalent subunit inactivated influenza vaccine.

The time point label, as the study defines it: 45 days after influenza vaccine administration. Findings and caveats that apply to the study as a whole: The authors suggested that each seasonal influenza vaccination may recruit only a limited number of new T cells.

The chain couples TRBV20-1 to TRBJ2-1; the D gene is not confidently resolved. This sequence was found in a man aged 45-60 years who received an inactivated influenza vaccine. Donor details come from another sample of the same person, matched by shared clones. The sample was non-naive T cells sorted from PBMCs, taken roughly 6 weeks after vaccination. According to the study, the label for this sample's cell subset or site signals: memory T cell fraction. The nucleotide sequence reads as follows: TGCAGTGCTGCCCTCCGTCACAATGAGCAGTTCTTC. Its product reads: CSAALRHNEQFF.